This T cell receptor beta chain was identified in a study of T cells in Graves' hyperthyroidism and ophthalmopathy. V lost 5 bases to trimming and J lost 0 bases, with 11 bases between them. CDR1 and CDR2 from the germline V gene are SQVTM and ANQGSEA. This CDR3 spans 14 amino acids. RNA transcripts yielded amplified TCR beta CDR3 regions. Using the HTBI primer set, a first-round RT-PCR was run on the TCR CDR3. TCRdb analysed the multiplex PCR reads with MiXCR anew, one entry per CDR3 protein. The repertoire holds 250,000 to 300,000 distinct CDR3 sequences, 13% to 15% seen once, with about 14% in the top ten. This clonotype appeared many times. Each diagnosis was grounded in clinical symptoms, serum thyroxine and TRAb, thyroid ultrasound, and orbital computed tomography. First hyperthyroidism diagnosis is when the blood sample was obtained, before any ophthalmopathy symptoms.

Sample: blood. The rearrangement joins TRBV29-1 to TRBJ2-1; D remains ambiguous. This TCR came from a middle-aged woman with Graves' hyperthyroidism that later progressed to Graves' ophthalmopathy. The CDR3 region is CSVRYLSSYNEQFF. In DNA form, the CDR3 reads TGCAGCGTTCGGTACTTGAGCTCCTACAATGAGCAGTTCTTC.